The source of this T cell receptor beta chain is a study of CD8+ T cells in alopecia areata. Study background: The protocol delivered tofacitinib for 6 to 18 months, then withdrew it for 6 months. Study-wide results and caveats: An increase in clonality over normal scalp was evident in lesional scalp, especially alopecia totalis/universalis. Sequences from scalp samples also cover resident alphabeta T cells of normal skin.

In its sample, this clone was seen a few times. Its antigen is not identified. The sequencing template was cDNA reverse transcribed from extracted RNA. The method was immunoSEQ multiplex PCR; TCRdb's version includes in-frame clones alone and lacks a portion of them. The sample holds around 140,000 clones, approximately 48% seen once. The CDR3 consists of 13 residues. From germline, CDR1 is SGHVS and CDR2 FNYEAQ. V shed 2 bases and J shed 5 bases, with 9 bases lying between them. This TCR was recovered from a human donor with alopecia areata. Sequencing used CD8+ T cells sorted from blood, obtained at week 0. The chain couples TRBV7-6 to TRBJ2-5, with a possible D match to TRBD2 (5 bases). The CDR3 reads CASSLRLAETQYF. The CDR3 DNA sequence: TGTGCCAGCAGCTTACGGCTAGCTGAGACCCAGTACTTC. The variable domain in full, with the rest retrieved from reference TRBV7-6 and TRBJ2-5, is GAGVSQSPRYKVTKRGQDVALRCDPISGHVSLYWYRQALGQGPEFLTYFNYEAQQDKSGLPNDRFSAERPEGSISTLTIQRTEQRDSAMYRCASSLRLAETQYFGPGTRLLVL.